This T cell receptor beta chain was identified in a study of T cell changes during pregnancy in multiple sclerosis. The CDR3 is 16 amino acids. The J segment lost 6 bases and the V segment lost 0 bases, leaving 7 bases of the junction unmatched. Germline V gives CDR1 SGDLS, CDR2 YYNGEE. This table comes from immunoSEQ multiplex PCR, and its TCRdb copy is limited to in-frame clones, with some not included. The sample records under 50,000 clones, about nine tenths being singletons. This clonotype was sampled from a female donor with multiple sclerosis, enrolled in a pregnancy study. V is TRBV9 and J is TRBJ2-2; 8 bases map to TRBD2. The sequencing here drew on CD4+ T cells from peripheral blood mononuclear cells, taken after pregnancy. CDR3 DNA sequence: TGTGCCAGCAGCGTAGCAAGCGGGAGATCCGCCGGGGAGCTGTTTTTT. It is translated as CASSVASGRSAGELFF.